The clone carrying this TCR beta chain has at least ten counts. Its specificity is unknown. This CDR3 comprises 15 residues. J gave up 7 bases and V 6 bases, and 7 bases lay outside the gene matches. The sample comes from a study of blood T cells in healthy people across ages. General study findings and limits: The unknown donor CMV status may have confounded expanded clonotype changes.

Peripheral blood samples of around 11 milliliters were drawn from each donor. Researchers isolated at least 6 million PBMCs per sample. With each sample, at least 5.5 micrograms of total RNA were extracted. With a J-beta primer mix and a sample-barcoded 5' primer, a second PCR ran about 7 to 12 cycles. TCRdb passed the 5' RACE reads through MiXCR, listing each CDR3 protein once. The sample gives hundreds of thousands of distinct CDR3 sequences, around three fifths of which show up once; under 30% is in the top ten. The chain combines TRBV12-3 or TRBV12-4 with TRBJ1-6; 9 nucleotides align to TRBD1. Sequences were obtained from blood. The clonotype was recovered from a man in his forties or fifties in good health. The CDR3 DNA reads as TGTGCCAGCAGCGAGACCGGGACAGGGAATTCACCCCTCCACTTT. This encodes CASSETGTGNSPLHF.